Listed below are T cell receptor beta chains from one sample, sequenced in a study of T-cell reconstitution after alpha-beta-depleted transplantation in children. TCRdb called the PCR reads again in MiXCR, with one record for every CDR3 protein. The table lists about 420,000 distinct CDR3 sequences, about 17% of them singletons. The source material was PBMCs, mostly from graft donor cells, sampled 360 days after TCRalphabeta/CD19-depleted stem cell transplant. These receptors came from a boy in the first two years of life who had a stem cell transplant for Wiskott-Aldrich syndrome, so the T cells may come from the graft donor. CDR3s include the opening cysteine and the closing phenylalanine or tryptophan. D genes are given only for firm matches. Clone size, where shown, is once, few, many, or a class for clones that have expanded.

V gene,clone size,J gene,D gene,CDR3 protein,CDR3 DNA
TRBV6-6,.,TRBJ1-5,.,CASSYSDQPQHF,TGTGCCAGCAGTTACTCGGACCAGCCCCAGCATTTT
TRBV21-1,.,TRBJ2-7,.,CASSYRFSYEQYF,TGTGCCAGCAGTTACAGGTTTTCCTACGAGCAGTACTTC
TRBV5-5,.,TRBJ2-7,TRBD1,CASSRTRGQYEQYF,TGTGCCAGCAGCCGAACCAGGGGGCAGTACGAGCAGTACTTC
TRBV4-2,few,TRBJ2-1,TRBD2,CASSQGTSGHNEQFF,TGTGCCAGCAGCCAAGGAACTAGCGGCCACAATGAGCAGTTCTTC
TRBV5-5,many,TRBJ2-7,.,CASSFLASEQYF,TGTGCCAGCAGCTTCCTAGCGAGCGAGCAGTACTTC
TRBV12-3/TRBV12-4,.,TRBJ2-2,.,CASSLAWELFF,TGTGCCAGCAGTTTAGCTTGGGAGCTGTTTTTT
TRBV28,.,TRBJ2-7,.,CASSLSQGSSYEQYF,TGTGCCAGCAGTTTATCTCAGGGTTCGTCCTACGAGCAGTACTTC
TRBV11-2,.,TRBJ1-5,.,CASSLGIRATGNQPQHF,TGTGCCAGCAGCTTAGGGATCCGGGCCACCGGCAATCAGCCCCAGCATTTT
TRBV19,few,TRBJ2-6,.,CASSIRRGGSGANVLTF,TGTGCCAGTAGTATAAGACGTGGGGGGTCTGGGGCCAACGTCCTGACTTTC
TRBV7-9,.,TRBJ1-2,.,CASSLEWTANGYTF,TGTGCCAGCAGCTTAGAATGGACCGCTAATGGCTACACCTTC
TRBV27,.,TRBJ2-1,.,CASSETWYNEQFF,TGTGCCAGCAGCGAGACTTGGTACAATGAGCAGTTCTTC
TRBV29-1,few,TRBJ2-3,.,CSVEARSLADTQYF,TGCAGCGTTGAAGCAAGGTCCCTCGCAGATACGCAGTATTTT
TRBV20-1,few,TRBJ2-3,.,CSARYTDTQYF,TGCAGTGCTAGATATACAGATACGCAGTATTTT
TRBV7-2,.,TRBJ2-7,TRBD2,CASSFPRTSGRPYEQYF,TGTGCCAGCAGCTTCCCGCGGACTAGCGGGCGTCCCTACGAGCAGTACTTC
TRBV15,.,TRBJ1-3,.,CATSRDRRSGNTIYF,TGTGCCACCAGCAGAGATAGGCGGTCTGGAAACACCATATATTTT
TRBV5-1,.,TRBJ2-3,TRBD2,CASSPEGPSGGGDTQYF,TGCGCCAGCAGCCCGGAGGGCCCTAGCGGGGGAGGCGATACGCAGTATTTT
TRBV9,few,TRBJ2-5,TRBD2,CASSVEAGDRTQYF,TGTGCCAGCAGCGTAGAAGCGGGAGACCGGACCCAGTACTTC
TRBV9,.,TRBJ2-1,.,CASSVDGTLGNEQFF,TGTGCCAGCAGCGTAGACGGGACTTTAGGTAATGAGCAGTTCTTC
TRBV28,.,TRBJ2-7,.,CASSSRGRYEQYF,TGTGCCAGCAGTTCGCGCGGCCGTTACGAGCAGTACTTC
TRBV3-1,.,TRBJ2-5,.,CASSQEVRYLETQYF,TGTGCCAGCAGCCAAGAAGTTAGGTATTTGGAGACCCAGTACTTC
TRBV5-1,.,TRBJ2-7,TRBD2,CASSAGTTQRVYEQYF,TGCGCCAGCAGCGCCGGGACTACCCAAAGGGTTTACGAGCAGTACTTC
TRBV24-1,.,TRBJ2-1,TRBD2,CATDMGLAGNEQFF,TGTGCCACAGACATGGGACTAGCGGGCAATGAGCAGTTCTTC